Listed below are T cell receptor beta chains from one sample, sequenced in a study of cytomegalovirus exposure and HLA in healthy donors. Clones were sequenced by immunoSEQ multiplex PCR, and TCRdb holds only the in-frame ones, with some missing. The listing records about 46,000 clones. The sequencing input was PBMCs. These receptors originate from a middle-aged woman in good health and CMV-seronegative. The CDR3 runs from the conserved cysteine through the conserved F or W. Fields, in order: J gene, V gene, D gene, CDR3 protein, CDR3 DNA. D genes are given only for firm matches.

J: TRBJ2-7; V: TRBV19; D: TRBD2; CDR3: CASSISASGTYEQYF; DNA: TGTGCCAGTAGTATCTCTGCTAGCGGAACCTACGAGCAGTACTTC
J: TRBJ2-7; V: TRBV7-9; D: -; CDR3: CASRDTTYEQYF; DNA: TGTGCCAGCCGGGACACAACCTACGAGCAGTACTTC
J: TRBJ2-5; V: TRBV9; D: TRBD1; CDR3: CASSVGQSQETQYF; DNA: TGTGCCAGCAGCGTGGGACAGTCACAAGAGACCCAGTACTTC
J: TRBJ2-3; V: TRBV6-1; D: -; CDR3: CASSEQARADTQYF; DNA: TGTGCCAGCAGTGAACAGGCCCGTGCAGATACGCAGTATTTT
J: TRBJ2-1; V: TRBV7-8; D: -; CDR3: CASSLDGPGVNEQFF; DNA: TGTGCCAGCAGCTTAGACGGTCCAGGGGTTAATGAGCAGTTCTTC
J: TRBJ2-1; V: TRBV11-2; D: -; CDR3: CASSLEFRQGFGNEQFF; DNA: TGTGCCAGCAGCTTAGAGTTTAGGCAGGGTTTTGGCAATGAGCAGTTCTTC
J: TRBJ2-1; V: TRBV29-1; D: TRBD2; CDR3: CSGNQREAYEQFF; DNA: TGCAGCGGGAACCAGCGGGAGGCGTATGAGCAGTTCTTC
J: TRBJ1-3; V: TRBV4-3; D: -; CDR3: CASSQSRAGNTIYF; DNA: TGCGCCAGCAGCCAAAGCAGGGCTGGAAACACCATATATTTT
J: TRBJ1-1; V: TRBV6-5; D: TRBD1; CDR3: CASSYRGLGTEAFF; DNA: TGTGCCAGCAGTTACAGGGGGCTGGGCACTGAAGCTTTCTTT
J: TRBJ1-5; V: TRBV28; D: -; CDR3: CATTPLGREVYQPQHF; DNA: TGTGCCACTACCCCTCTGGGCAGGGAGGTCTATCAGCCCCAGCATTTT
J: TRBJ1-2; V: TRBV28; D: -; CDR3: CASSFEGSRGYTF; DNA: TGTGCCAGCAGTTTCGAGGGCTCGCGCGGCTACACCTTC
J: TRBJ2-1; V: TRBV2; D: TRBD2; CDR3: CASSPSVAGWSYNEQFF; DNA: TGTGCCAGCAGTCCTTCGGTAGCGGGTTGGTCCTACAATGAGCAGTTCTTC
J: TRBJ2-3; V: TRBV5-1; D: -; CDR3: CASSLAVGADTQYF; DNA: TGCGCCAGCAGCTTGGCTGTGGGAGCCGATACGCAGTATTTT
J: TRBJ2-4; V: TRBV7-2; D: TRBD2; CDR3: CASSLPGLAGNKNIQYF; DNA: TGTGCCAGCAGCTTACCCGGACTAGCGGGAAACAAAAACATTCAGTACTTC
J: TRBJ2-1; V: TRBV7-2; D: TRBD1; CDR3: CASSTPGTGVPKFF; DNA: TGTGCCAGCAGCACACCCGGGACAGGGGTCCCGAAGTTCTTC
J: TRBJ1-5; V: TRBV6-5; D: TRBD1; CDR3: CASRGTGSNQPQHF; DNA: TGTGCCAGCAGAGGGACAGGCAGCAATCAGCCCCAGCATTTT
J: TRBJ2-7; V: TRBV11-3; D: -; CDR3: CASSEQGGEQYF; DNA: TGTGCCAGCAGCGAGCAGGGTGGAGAGCAGTACTTC
J: TRBJ1-1; V: TRBV5-1; D: TRBD1; CDR3: CASSLQGLDTEAFF; DNA: TGCGCCAGCAGCTTACAGGGGCTGGACACTGAAGCTTTCTTT
J: TRBJ1-2; V: TRBV27; D: -; CDR3: CASSRYNYGYTF; DNA: TGTGCCAGCAGCAGATATAACTATGGCTACACCTTC
J: TRBJ2-5; V: TRBV19; D: TRBD1; CDR3: CASSIDSDRNQYF; DNA: TGTGCCAGTAGTATAGATTCGGACAGGAACCAGTACTTC
J: TRBJ2-5; V: TRBV9; D: TRBD1; CDR3: CASSGGQGAEETQYF; DNA: TGTGCCAGCAGCGGGGGACAGGGGGCGGAGGAGACCCAGTACTTC
J: TRBJ1-5; V: TRBV6-5; D: -; CDR3: CASGDQPQHF; DNA: TGTGCCAGCGGAGATCAGCCCCAGCATTTT
J: TRBJ1-1; V: TRBV11-2; D: -; CDR3: CASRGGNTEAFF; DNA: TGTGCCAGCCGAGGGGGGAACACTGAAGCTTTCTTT
J: TRBJ1-5; V: TRBV5-8; D: -; CDR3: CASSILPGVLNQPQHF; DNA: TGTGCCAGCAGCATCCTACCAGGTGTGTTGAATCAGCCCCAGCATTTT
J: TRBJ2-3; V: TRBV7-9; D: TRBD1; CDR3: CASSSGPGQGTDTQYF; DNA: TGTGCCAGCAGCTCCGGACCGGGACAGGGAACAGATACGCAGTATTTT
J: TRBJ1-1; V: TRBV7-9; D: -; CDR3: CASSPTTVRGGEAFF; DNA: TGTGCCAGCAGCCCCACTACCGTGAGGGGGGGTGAAGCTTTCTTT
J: TRBJ2-7; V: TRBV19; D: -; CDR3: CASSIAERVPYEQYF; DNA: TGTGCCAGTAGTATAGCAGAGCGGGTCCCGTACGAGCAGTACTTC
J: TRBJ2-7; V: TRBV11-2; D: TRBD2; CDR3: CASSFLPSSGISYEQYF; DNA: TGTGCCAGCAGCTTCCTCCCTTCTAGCGGGATCTCCTACGAGCAGTACTTC
J: TRBJ1-2; V: TRBV30; D: TRBD1; CDR3: CAWSLRTGDGYTF; DNA: TGTGCCTGGAGTCTCAGGACAGGGGATGGCTACACCTTC
J: TRBJ2-3; V: TRBV30; D: -; CDR3: CAWSEGLGTDTQYF; DNA: TGTGCCTGGAGTGAGGGACTCGGCACAGATACGCAGTATTTT
J: TRBJ2-3; V: TRBV6-5; D: TRBD2; CDR3: CASNPSGRDADTQYF; DNA: TGTGCCAGCAACCCAAGCGGGAGGGATGCAGATACGCAGTATTTT
J: TRBJ1-4; V: TRBV15; D: TRBD1; CDR3: CATSRDIQGSGKLFF; DNA: TGTGCCACCAGCAGAGATATACAGGGGTCGGGAAAACTGTTTTTT
J: TRBJ2-7; V: TRBV7-2; D: TRBD1; CDR3: CASSMITGERTF; DNA: TGTGCCAGCAGCATGATTACAGGGGAAAGAACTTTC
J: TRBJ2-1; V: TRBV9; D: TRBD2; CDR3: CASSQRVAGTSYNEQFF; DNA: TGTGCCAGCAGCCAGAGGGTAGCGGGGACCTCCTACAATGAGCAGTTCTTC
J: TRBJ2-7; V: TRBV28; D: TRBD2; CDR3: CACQGTASGRGSYEQYF; DNA: TGTGCCTGCCAAGGGACAGCTAGCGGGAGGGGCTCCTACGAGCAGTACTTC
J: TRBJ2-5; V: TRBV5-1; D: -; CDR3: CASSLGQAAETQYF; DNA: TGCGCCAGCAGCTTGGGACAGGCTGCCGAGACCCAGTACTTC
J: TRBJ1-3; V: TRBV5-1; D: TRBD1; CDR3: CASSATTGSSTIYF; DNA: TGCGCCAGCAGCGCGACGACAGGGTCGTCCACCATATATTTT
J: TRBJ1-5; V: TRBV15; D: -; CDR3: CATSEASNQPQHF; DNA: TGTGCCACCAGTGAAGCTTCAAATCAGCCCCAGCATTTT
J: TRBJ2-7; V: TRBV5-1; D: TRBD2; CDR3: CASSSSGSSYEQYF; DNA: TGCGCCAGCAGCTCTAGCGGCTCGTCCTACGAGCAGTACTTC
J: TRBJ2-1; V: TRBV14; D: TRBD2; CDR3: CASSPQRESEQFF; DNA: TGTGCCAGCAGCCCTCAGCGGGAGAGTGAGCAGTTCTTC
J: TRBJ2-5; V: TRBV7-9; D: TRBD1; CDR3: CASSHAPGGFGTQYF; DNA: TGTGCCAGCAGCCATGCGCCAGGGGGCTTTGGGACCCAGTACTTC
J: TRBJ1-2; V: TRBV6-5; D: TRBD1; CDR3: CASSLDRVANGYTF; DNA: TGTGCCAGCAGTTTAGACAGGGTAGCGAATGGCTACACCTTC
J: TRBJ1-1; V: TRBV29-1; D: -; CDR3: CSVDREVTEAFF; DNA: TGCAGCGTTGACCGGGAAGTAACTGAAGCTTTCTTT